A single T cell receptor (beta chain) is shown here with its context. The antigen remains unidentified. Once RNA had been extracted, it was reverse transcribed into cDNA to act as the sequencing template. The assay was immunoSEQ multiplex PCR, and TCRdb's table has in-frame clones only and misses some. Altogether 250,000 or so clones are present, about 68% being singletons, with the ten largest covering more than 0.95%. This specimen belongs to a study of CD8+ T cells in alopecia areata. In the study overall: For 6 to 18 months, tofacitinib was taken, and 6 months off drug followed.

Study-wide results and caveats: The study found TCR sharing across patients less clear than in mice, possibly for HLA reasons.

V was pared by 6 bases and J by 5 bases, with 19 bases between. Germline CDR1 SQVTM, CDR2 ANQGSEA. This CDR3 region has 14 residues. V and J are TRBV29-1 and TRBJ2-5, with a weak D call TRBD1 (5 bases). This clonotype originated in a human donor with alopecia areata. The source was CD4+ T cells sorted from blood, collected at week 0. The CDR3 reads CSVCGRVGCETQYF. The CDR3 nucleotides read TGCAGCGTGTGTGGCAGGGTTGGGTGTGAGACCCAGTACTTC.